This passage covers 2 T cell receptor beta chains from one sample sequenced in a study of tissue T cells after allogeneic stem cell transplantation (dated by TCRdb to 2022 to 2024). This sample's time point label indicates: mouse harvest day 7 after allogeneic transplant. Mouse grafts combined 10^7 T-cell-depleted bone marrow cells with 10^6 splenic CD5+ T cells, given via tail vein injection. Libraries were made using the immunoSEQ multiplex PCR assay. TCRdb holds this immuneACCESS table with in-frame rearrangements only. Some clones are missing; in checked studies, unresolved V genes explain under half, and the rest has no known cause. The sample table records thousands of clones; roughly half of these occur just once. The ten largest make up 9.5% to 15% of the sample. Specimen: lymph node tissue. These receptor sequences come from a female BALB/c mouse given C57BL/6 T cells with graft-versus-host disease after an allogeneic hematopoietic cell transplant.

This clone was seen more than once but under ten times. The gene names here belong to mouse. CDR3 bases read: TGTGCTGCAGGGCAATCTGGAAATACGCTCTAT. Amino acids: CAAGQSGNTLY. The whole CDR3 sequence reads CAAGQSGNTLYF. The chain recombines TRBV29 with TRBJ1-3; D possibly corresponds to TRBD1 (5 bases). The observed sequence ends 1 residue before the CDR3 terminus, with the missing tail filled in from the germline J gene. Germline CDR1 MSHET, CDR2 SYDVDS. Trimming removed 11 bases from V and 1 base from J, with 9 bases in between. This CDR3 region has 12 residues.

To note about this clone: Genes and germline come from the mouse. The sequenced CDR3 bases are TGTGCCAGCAGCCTCGGGACAGCGTATAATTCGCCCCTCTAC. It yields the protein CASSLGTAYNSPLY. Given in full, the CDR3 is CASSLGTAYNSPLYF. The chain employs TRBV24 and TRBJ1-6; 7 bases fit TRBD1. The CDR3 extends 1 residue past the end of the read, so its final part is completed from the germline J gene. TRBJ1-6 is treated as an ORF (open reading frame) with a function not yet certain. This CDR3 contains 15 residues. Looked up from germline, CDR1 is KGHTA and CDR2 is FRNEEI. With 6 bases clipped from V and 4 bases from J, the junction kept 6 bases outside the gene matches.